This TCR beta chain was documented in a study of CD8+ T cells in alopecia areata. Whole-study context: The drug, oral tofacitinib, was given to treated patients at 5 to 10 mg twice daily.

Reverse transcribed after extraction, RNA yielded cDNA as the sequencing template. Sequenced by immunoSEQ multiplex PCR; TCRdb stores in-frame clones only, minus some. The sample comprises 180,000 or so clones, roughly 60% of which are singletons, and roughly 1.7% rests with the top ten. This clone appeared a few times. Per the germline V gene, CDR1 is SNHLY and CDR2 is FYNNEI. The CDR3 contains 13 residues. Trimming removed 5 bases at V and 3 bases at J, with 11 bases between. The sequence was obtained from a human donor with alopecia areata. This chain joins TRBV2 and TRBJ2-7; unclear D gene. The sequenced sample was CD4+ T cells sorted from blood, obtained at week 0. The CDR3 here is CASSRAIFYEQYF. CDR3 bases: TGTGCCAGCAGTCGGGCGATATTCTACGAGCAGTACTTC.